The 10 T cell receptor beta chains reported below all come from one sample, sequenced in a study of shared clonotypes between healthy human individuals. Clones were read by immunoSEQ multiplex PCR, and TCRdb kept only the in-frame ones, dropping some. Here the sample spans around 550,000 clones, 90% to 97% being singletons. The sequenced sample was naive CD4+ T cells sorted from blood. Subset noted: CD45RA+ positively selected. The source of these receptors is a woman aged 25-40 years in good health.

The gene calls are TRBV7-2 and TRBJ1-2, with 8 bases that match TRBD1. Germline assignment: CDR1 SGHTA and CDR2 FQGNSA. The CDR3 contains 15 residues. V was clipped by 6 bases and J by 4 bases; unmatched bases: 10. CDR3 DNA: TGTGCCAGCAGACGTAGTACAGGGGGTAGCTATGGCTACACCTTC. Protein sequence: CASRRSTGGSYGYTF. The full variable domain, its missing parts supplied by reference TRBV7-2 and TRBJ1-2, is GAGVSQSPSNKVTEKGKDVELRCDPISGHTALYWYRQSLGQGLEFLIYFQGNSAPDKSGLPSDRFSAERTGGSVSTLTIQRTQQEDSAVYLCASRRSTGGSYGYTFGSGTRLTVV.

The rearrangement joins TRBV7-8 to TRBJ1-1, with D unclear. Germline V gene sequence: CDR1 SGHVS, CDR2 FQNEAQ. This CDR3 comprises 13 residues. Trimming took 3 bases from V and 1 from J, leaving 6 bases between them. CDR3 nucleotide sequence: TGTGCCAGCAGCTTCGGTCCGAACACTGAAGCTTTCTTT. Encoded protein: CASSFGPNTEAFF.

The chain carries TRBV7-4 and TRBJ1-1; D not certain. The CDR3 runs to 14 residues. CDR1 and CDR2 (germline): SGHVT, SQSDAQ. Deletions cut 7 bases from V and 0 bases from J, with 12 bases between. This chain's CDR3 is CASIRTVMNTEAFF. Here the CDR3 DNA reads TGTGCCAGCATTCGTACGGTGATGAACACTGAAGCTTTCTTT.

J is TRBJ1-2 and V is TRBV10-2; D is undetermined. V gave up 2 bases and J gave up 4 bases, with 5 bases separating them. The CDR3 has 12 residues. Germline assignment: CDR1 WSHSY and CDR2 SAAADI. The CDR3 spells CASSEGLYGYTF. CDR3 coding DNA: TGCGCCAGCAGTGAGGGGCTCTATGGCTACACCTTC.

This clone was picked up one time. The chain is built from TRBV5-4 and TRBJ2-2; 10 nucleotides agree with TRBD2. The CDR3 contains 18 residues. Unmatched junction bases numbered 5, after V lost 0 bases and J lost 0 bases. Germline V gene sequence: CDR1 SGHNT, CDR2 YYREEE (reference sequence). CDR3 bases: TGTGCCAGCAGCTTGGGTCTAGCGGGAGCCACGAACACCGGGGAGCTGTTTTTT. Translation gives CASSLGLAGATNTGELFF.

The V call is TRBV5-4, the J call TRBJ1-2; perhaps TRBD1 as D (5 bases). CDR1 is SGHNT and CDR2 is YYREEE in the germline V gene (reference sequence). This CDR3 is 14 amino acids long. With 4 bases removed from V and 4 bases from J, the gap between germline ends came to 14 bases. As DNA, the CDR3 is TGTGCCAGCAGCCTGCTGGGGGGTGGCTATGGCTACACCTTC. It yields the protein CASSLLGGGYGYTF.

This sequence joins TRBV18 and TRBJ2-5, with D tentatively TRBD1 (5 bases). Trimming left V 2 bases short and J 11 bases short, with 12 bases between. The CDR3 is 12 residues long. Germline CDR1 reads KGHSH; CDR2 reads LQKENI. This CDR3 reads CASSPVPGWQYF. The CDR3 DNA follows: TGTGCCAGCTCACCAGTCCCAGGGTGGCAGTACTTC.

The J gene is TRBJ1-1, the V gene TRBV21-1. TRBV21-1 is described as a pseudogene. This CDR3 spans 17 amino acids. The CDR3 coding sequence is TGTGCCAGCAGCAAGTCCCGATCCCTACGCGGGAACACTGAAGCTTTCTTT. Residues: CASSKSRSLRGNTEAFF.

The chain has TRBV5-1 and TRBJ2-1, with a weak D call TRBD2 (6 bases). The CDR3 length is 14 residues. Germline CDR1 and CDR2: SGHRS and YFSETQ. Trimming cost V 5 bases and J 2 bases, with 11 bases left between them. For the CDR3, the DNA is TGCGCCAGCAGTATCGGGGGAACCTACAATGAGCAGTTCTTC. The encoded protein is CASSIGGTYNEQFF.

This clone has only one observation. The V and J genes are TRBV7-9 and TRBJ2-7, with 9 nucleotides matching TRBD1. J gave up 2 bases and V 4 bases, and 6 bases lay outside the gene matches. The CDR3 spans 15 residues. Germline V gene lookup returns CDR1 SEHNR and CDR2 FQNEAQ (reference sequence). CDR3 residues: CASSSPGQGTYEQYF. CDR3 in DNA: TGTGCCAGCAGCTCTCCGGGACAGGGCACCTACGAGCAGTACTTC.